A single sample gave rise to the 18 T cell receptor beta chains below, sequenced in a study of blood T cell repertoires in COVID-19. Some clones are missing from TCRdb's copy, which holds only in-frame ones; the method was immunoSEQ multiplex PCR. The sample carries more than 80,000 clones, around 81% recorded once. Input material: peripheral blood. The receptor source for this set is a woman aged 70-85 years with acute or convalescent COVID-19.

This chain joins TRBV19 and TRBJ1-4; 9 nucleotides match TRBD1. Germline assignment: CDR1 LNHDA and CDR2 SQIVND (reference sequence). Trimming took 3 bases from V and 7 from J; bases not matched to a gene: 3. The CDR3 sequence is 14 residues long. The CDR3 sequence is CASSIRQGGEKLFF. CDR3 DNA sequence: TGTGCCAGTAGTATCCGACAGGGGGGTGAAAAACTGTTTTTT.

This chain links TRBV3-1 (or the pseudogene TRBV3-2) with TRBJ1-1; D is perhaps TRBD1 (6 bases). The germline V and J ends were trimmed by 4 bases and 5 bases, with 14 bases remaining between them. CDR1 is LGHDT and CDR2 is YNNKEL in the germline V gene (reference sequence). The CDR3 is 14 amino acids. The CDR3 region is CASSLSEGGTEAFF. CDR3 DNA: TGTGCCAGCAGCCTTTCCGAGGGGGGGACTGAAGCTTTCTTT.

Comments on this clone: Germline and junction disagree at one end, which may indicate a read error. This sequence joins TRBV7-7 and TRBJ2-5; the D gene is possibly TRBD2 (5 bases). This CDR3 comprises 14 residues. The germline gives CDR1 SSHAT, CDR2 FNYEAQ (reference sequence). CDR3 in DNA: TGTGCTAGCAGCAGCGGAGCGTCCCAAGAGACCCAGTACTTC. This translates into CASSSGASQETQYF.

Points on this clone: The sample contains more than one DNA sequence encoding this CDR3. The chain uses TRBV5-1 and TRBJ2-1; possibly TRBD2 for D (5 bases). Germline lookup yields CDR1 SGHRS and CDR2 YFSETQ. V shed 4 bases and J shed 1 base, with 12 bases lying between them. CDR3 size: 15 residues. Written as DNA, the CDR3 is TGCGCCAGCAGCCTCTCAGGCGGGTCCTACAATGAGCAGTTCTTC. Amino acid sequence: CASSLSGGSYNEQFF.

The chain links TRBV29-1 to TRBJ1-5; D ambiguous. The CDR3 length is 13 residues. Trimming pared 4 bases from V and 0 bases from J, leaving 7 bases between. The germline V gene has CDR1 SQVTM and CDR2 ANQGSEA. In nucleotides, the CDR3 is TGCAGCGTTGTTGGAGATAGCAATCAGCCCCAGCATTTT. Translating it yields CSVVGDSNQPQHF.

The chain has TRBV6-1 and TRBJ2-2; D remains unclear. Trimming shortened V by 1 base and J by 1 base, and 7 bases separated the two germline ends. This CDR3 contains 15 residues. Germline V CDR1 and CDR2: MNHNS, SASEGT. The CDR3 region has the DNA TGTGCCAGCAGTGAAGTAGAATTGAACACCGGGGAGCTGTTTTTT. Encoded protein: CASSEVELNTGELFF.

In the case of this clone: Compared with germline, one end of the junction differs, possibly owing to a read error. DNA of the CDR3: TGTGCCAGCAGCTTAGAAGGTCTAGGGGGAGTCTTT. It specifies CASSLEGLGGVF. The chain links TRBV11-2 to TRBJ1-1; perhaps TRBD1 as D (6 bases). Germline values: CDR1 SGHAT, CDR2 FQNNGV. CDR3 length equals 12 residues.

This chain joins TRBV7-2 and TRBJ1-3, with D tentatively TRBD1 (6 bases). The CDR3 contains 13 residues. Germline CDR1 reads SGHTA; CDR2 reads FQGNSA. The V and J ends lost 4 bases and 3 bases respectively, with 7 bases between them. CDR3 sequence reads: CASSSRGGNTIYF. Here the CDR3 DNA reads TGTGCCAGCAGCTCCAGGGGTGGAAACACCATATATTTT.

The chain recombines TRBV18 with TRBJ1-1; unclear D gene. Germline assignment: CDR1 KGHSH and CDR2 LQKENI. The CDR3 has 13 residues. The germline V and J ends were trimmed by 3 bases and 5 bases, with 10 bases remaining between them. This CDR3 reads CASSPLQYTEAFF. The DNA for the CDR3 is TGTGCCAGCTCACCGCTCCAGTATACTGAAGCTTTCTTT.

This chain connects TRBV7-6 to TRBJ2-2; the D gene is possibly TRBD1 (6 bases). V was pared by 2 bases and J by 0 bases, with 10 bases between. Germline CDR1 reads SGHVS; CDR2 reads FNYEAQ. The CDR3 totals 16 residues. CDR3 bases: TGTGCCAGCAGCTTAACACAGGGCACGAACACCGGGGAGCTGTTTTTT. Protein sequence: CASSLTQGTNTGELFF.

The gene calls are TRBV9 and TRBJ2-3; 8 bases fit TRBD2. The CDR3 runs to 15 residues. J gave up 11 bases and V 0 bases, and 11 bases lay outside the gene matches. Germline loops: CDR1 SGDLS, CDR2 YYNGEE. The CDR3 loop is CASSVGAGGDEGQYF. Here the CDR3 DNA reads TGTGCCAGCAGCGTAGGTGCGGGGGGCGATGAAGGGCAGTATTTT.

The chain recombines TRBV4-2 with TRBJ2-7; D might be TRBD1 (6 bases). Trimming removed 8 bases at V and 12 bases at J, with 20 bases between. The CDR3 extends over 12 amino acids. Germline V gives CDR1 LGHNA, CDR2 YNFKEQ. CDR3 loop: CASGPHSGTLYF. The CDR3 DNA reads TGTGCCAGCGGGCCTCACTCGGGGACACTGTACTTC.

The V call is TRBV18, the J call TRBJ2-3; the match to TRBD2 covers 7 bases. The germline CDR1 and CDR2 sequences are KGHSH and LQKENI. The J segment lost 0 bases and the V segment lost 3 bases, leaving 6 bases of the junction unmatched. There are 16 residues in the CDR3. This CDR3 reads CASSPQTGGSTDTQYF. CDR3 DNA sequence: TGTGCCAGCTCACCTCAGACGGGGGGAAGCACAGATACGCAGTATTTT.

The chain joins TRBV11-2 to TRBJ2-2, with D possibly matching TRBD1 (5 bases). Germline assignment: CDR1 SGHAT and CDR2 FQNNGV. The CDR3 is 16 amino acids. V was trimmed by 2 bases and J by 0 bases, leaving 10 bases between them. The CDR3 loop is CASSLTHRTNTGELFF. CDR3 in DNA: TGTGCCAGCAGCTTAACGCACAGGACGAACACCGGGGAGCTGTTTTTT.

The chain recombines TRBV4-1 with TRBJ1-6, with a tentative D call TRBD1 (6 bases). V was clipped by 2 bases and J by 8 bases, with 16 bases between them. The CDR3 consists of 16 residues. CDR1 MGHRA and CDR2 YSYEKL come from the germline V gene. The CDR3 DNA is TGCGCCAGCAGCCAAAAACAGGTCGCAGGGGATTCACCCCTCCACTTT. It codes for CASSQKQVAGDSPLHF.

J is TRBJ2-2 and V is TRBV2; maybe TRBD1 (5 bases). Trimming stripped 5 bases from V and 3 bases from J, with 7 bases between. CDR1 and CDR2 from the germline V gene are SNHLY and FYNNEI. This CDR3 region has 13 residues. The CDR3: CASSPRDTGELFF. Here the CDR3 DNA reads TGTGCCAGCAGTCCCAGGGACACCGGGGAGCTGTTTTTT.

The chain joins TRBV6-5 to TRBJ2-3; TRBD2 might be the D (5 bases). CDR3 length: 11 residues. Deletions cut 8 bases from V and 4 bases from J, with 7 bases between. CDR1 and CDR2 (germline): MNHEY, SVGAGI. DNA for the CDR3: TGTGCCAGCCAAGCGGCAGATACGCAGTATTTT. As protein: CASQAADTQYF.

This clone was seen only a few times. This rearrangement joins TRBV28 to TRBJ1-1; the D is unclear. Trimming stripped 6 bases from V and 0 bases from J, with 8 bases between. Germline CDR1 and CDR2: MDHEN and SYDVKM. The CDR3 has 13 amino acids. The CDR3 loop reads CASRPRLNTEAFF. CDR3 DNA sequence: TGTGCCAGCAGGCCTAGATTGAACACTGAAGCTTTCTTT.